This entry is about one T cell receptor (beta chain). Its antigen is unidentified. There are 14 residues in the CDR3. Between the trimmed V and J ends, which lost 3 bases and 4 bases, there was a span of 13 bases. Germline V gene data show CDR1 as KGHSH and CDR2 as LQKENI. The sample is drawn from a study of cytomegalovirus exposure and HLA in healthy donors. Study-level points and caveats: Reports indicated that the classifier achieved high specificity and sensitivity in diagnosing cytomegalovirus status. Reportedly, fewer N-insertions than the approximately 600-donor mean appeared in an Asian-associated ancestry cluster in a later analysis.

Vbeta (60) and Jbeta (13) primers were used in the PCR. Profiling relied on immunoSEQ multiplex PCR, and the TCRdb table lists in-frame clones only, not all of them. The table has more than 110,000 clones, roughly 9.7% seen once. This clonotype was obtained from a man over 45 in good health and CMV-seronegative. The chain combines TRBV18 with TRBJ2-7; D might be TRBD1 (6 bases). Sequencing was performed on PBMCs. The CDR3 coding sequence is TGTGCCAGCTCACCGAGGGACACCATATACGAGCAGTACTTC. Translation: CASSPRDTIYEQYF.